This entry lists 21 T cell receptor beta chains sequenced from one sample in a study of cytomegalovirus exposure and HLA in healthy donors. Vbeta (60) and Jbeta (13) primers were used in the PCR. The table came from immunoSEQ multiplex PCR; TCRdb's copy has only in-frame clones and leaves some out. The table has over 150,000 clones, about four fifths seen once. Sequenced: PBMCs. The receptors stem from a man between 18 and 29 years old in good health and CMV-seronegative.

The chain uses TRBV11-3 and TRBJ2-1; 8 bases fit TRBD2. Germline V gene data show CDR1 as SGHNT and CDR2 as YENEEA. The CDR3 loop spans 16 amino acids. Trimming took 1 base from V and 4 from J; bases not matched to a gene: 6. The CDR3 protein is CASSLAWRGAYNEQFF. CDR3 DNA: TGTGCCAGCAGCTTAGCGTGGCGGGGGGCATACAATGAGCAGTTCTTC.

The chain links TRBV25-1 to TRBJ2-1, with no clear D. Germline assignment: CDR1 MGHDK and CDR2 SYGVNS. The CDR3 contains 11 residues. The V gene lost 1 base and the J gene lost 8 bases, with 3 bases spanning the gap. In nucleotides, the CDR3 is TGTGCCAGCAGTGAATCTTATGAGCAGTTCTTC. Its protein is CASSESYEQFF. Based on the CDR3 plus reference TRBV25-1 and TRBJ2-1, the full variable domain is EADIYQTPRYLVIGTGKKITLECSQTMGHDKMYWYQQDPGMELHLIHYSYGVNSTEKGDLSSESTVSRIRTEHFPLTLESARPSHTSQYLCASSESYEQFFGPGTRLTVL.

This chain uses TRBV6-6 with TRBJ1-1, with 8 bases lining up with TRBD1. The CDR3 runs 13 residues. J lost 1 base, V lost 5 bases, and 0 bases had no gene match. CDR1 MNHNY and CDR2 SVGAGI come from the germline V gene (reference sequence). Written as DNA, the CDR3 is TGTGCCAGCAGTGGACAGGGGAACACTGAAGCTTTCTTT. Translated: CASSGQGNTEAFF.

This sequence joins TRBV7-9 and TRBJ1-4; no definite D call. V lost 5 bases, J lost 0 bases, and 13 bases lay in between. CDR3 length equals 16 residues. CDR1 and CDR2 (germline): SEHNR, FQNEAQ (reference sequence). The CDR3 DNA reads as TGTGCCAGCAGCCCGTGGACTGCTGCAACTAATGAAAAACTGTTTTTT. Protein: CASSPWTAATNEKLFF.

On this clone: Compared with germline, one end of the junction differs, possibly owing to a read error. This sequence joins TRBV7-7 and TRBJ2-5; perhaps D is TRBD1 or TRBD2 (5 bases each). The end of the DNA fits TRBJ2-7 better, so the J call may be wrong. The germline CDR1 and CDR2 sequences are SSHAT and FNYEAQ (reference sequence). The length of the CDR3 is 15 residues. Here the CDR3 reads CASSLGASSSYEQYF. DNA for the CDR3: TGTGCTAGCAGCTTAGGGGCTAGCAGTTCCTACGAGCAGTACTTC.

The CDR3 coding sequence is TGTGCCAGCAGCTTTCATACTAGCAATTTCGGCGAGCAGTACTTC. Translated, it gives CASSFHTSNFGEQYF. The chain uses TRBV5-8 and TRBJ2-7, with D possibly being TRBD2 (6 bases). In germline, CDR1 is SGHTS, CDR2 YDEGEE. CDR3 length equals 15 residues. The ends were cut back, 2 bases at V and 6 bases at J, with 18 bases in the middle.

Remarks on this clone: Other nucleotide sequences from this sample produce the same CDR3. J is TRBJ2-3 and V is TRBV9; perhaps TRBD1 as D (6 bases). The CDR3 contains 15 residues. Germline V gene sequence: CDR1 SGDLS, CDR2 YYNGEE. Trimming shortened V by 0 bases and J by 0 bases, and 8 bases separated the two germline ends. The CDR3 sequence: CASSVETGSTDTQYF. CDR3 nucleotide sequence: TGTGCCAGCAGCGTAGAAACAGGGAGCACAGATACGCAGTATTTT. The full variable domain, completed using reference TRBV9 and TRBJ2-3, is DSGVTQTPKHLITATGQRVTLRCSPRSGDLSVYWYQQSLDQGLQFLIQYYNGEERAKGNILERFSAQQFPDLHSELNLSSLELGDSALYFCASSVETGSTDTQYFGPGTRLTVL.

This chain links TRBV9 with TRBJ1-6; D remains ambiguous. The CDR3 contains 14 residues. The germline gives CDR1 SGDLS, CDR2 YYNGEE. With 4 bases removed from V and 3 bases from J, the gap between germline ends came to 8 bases. The CDR3 nucleotides read TGTGCCAGCAGCACCGGAGGCTATAATTCACCCCTCCACTTT. This gives the protein CASSTGGYNSPLHF.

This clone was recorded once. This chain uses TRBV30 with TRBJ1-2; D uncertain. The CDR3 is made up of 13 amino acids. The V gene lost 7 bases and the J gene lost 3 bases, with 15 bases spanning the gap. Germline V gene sequence: CDR1 GTSNPN, CDR2 SVGIG (reference sequence). The CDR3 reads CASPLVTDYGYTF. Written as DNA, the CDR3 is TGTGCCTCCCCGTTGGTAACAGACTATGGCTACACCTTC.

This chain links TRBV27 with TRBJ1-5, with 7 bases lining up with TRBD1. The germline CDR1 and CDR2 sequences are MNHEY and SMNVEV (reference sequence). Unmatched junction bases numbered 9, after V lost 6 bases and J lost 7 bases. The CDR3 runs to 14 residues. The CDR3 bases are TGTGCCAGCAGACCGACAGGGTCGGGACAGCCCCAGCATTTT. Translated, it gives CASRPTGSGQPQHF.

The gene calls are TRBV14 and TRBJ2-3, with D unclear. Germline V lookup: CDR1 SGHDN, CDR2 FVKESK. This CDR3 region has 14 residues. V gave up 6 bases and J gave up 1 base, with 11 bases separating them. In nucleotides, the CDR3 is TGTGCCAGCAGTCCAGACATCCGCACAGATACGCAGTATTTT. It is translated as CASSPDIRTDTQYF.

This chain links TRBV6-5 with TRBJ2-2, with 11 positions matching TRBD2. The J segment lost 1 base and the V segment lost 4 bases, leaving 2 bases of the junction unmatched. Germline values: CDR1 MNHEY, CDR2 SVGAGI. The CDR3 runs to 16 residues. The CDR3 region is CASSLAGGVNTGELFF. For the CDR3, the DNA is TGTGCCAGCAGTTTAGCGGGGGGGGTGAACACCGGGGAGCTGTTTTTT.

This rearrangement joins TRBV9 to TRBJ2-5, with D unresolved. Germline V lookup: CDR1 SGDLS, CDR2 YYNGEE. Trimming shortened V by 4 bases and J by 5 bases, and 12 bases separated the two germline ends. The CDR3 has 13 amino acids. CDR3 nucleotide sequence: TGTGCCAGCAGCCGCAGGTCCTGGGAGACCCAGTACTTC. This translates into CASSRRSWETQYF.

The chain carries TRBV7-9 and TRBJ2-5; possible D gene TRBD2, 6 bases. V lost 4 bases, J lost 5 bases, and 14 bases lay in between. CDR1 and CDR2 from the germline V gene are SEHNR and FQNEAQ (reference sequence). This CDR3 spans 14 amino acids. CDR3 bases: TGTGCCAGCAGCTCGGTAGGGAGGCGGGAGACCCAGTACTTC. Translation gives CASSSVGRRETQYF.

The V gene is TRBV7-3, the J gene TRBJ2-5, with 9 bases fitting TRBD1. Matching the DNA end better, TRBJ2-7 makes the J call doubtful. The CDR3 has 13 amino acids. Germline V gives CDR1 SGHTA, CDR2 FQGTGA. This CDR3 reads CASSPGQGYEQYF. As DNA, the CDR3 is TGTGCCAGCAGCCCGGGACAGGGTTACGAGCAGTACTTC.

The chain carries TRBV5-5 and TRBJ2-7; D is ambiguous. The CDR3 has 14 residues. V was clipped by 7 bases and J by 3 bases, with 17 bases between them. The germline V gene encodes CDR1 SGHKS and CDR2 YYEKEE (reference sequence). Here the CDR3 reads CASSPAVFRYEQYF. In DNA, the CDR3 is TGTGCCAGCTCCCCCGCGGTATTCCGCTACGAGCAGTACTTC.

The V and J genes are TRBV9 and TRBJ2-3; D gene ambiguous. The CDR3 is made up of 15 amino acids. Germline CDR1 is SGDLS and CDR2 is YYNGEE. Trimming took off 0 bases at V and 6 bases at J, with 14 bases between the two ends. CDR3 sequence reads: CASSVDGQAIDTQYF. As DNA, the CDR3 is TGTGCCAGCAGCGTAGATGGGCAGGCGATCGATACGCAGTATTTT.

The chain has TRBV11-2 and TRBJ1-1, with D uncertain. Germline V gene lookup returns CDR1 SGHAT and CDR2 FQNNGV. The CDR3 is made up of 14 amino acids. Trimming shortened V by 3 bases and J by 2 bases, and 10 bases separated the two germline ends. CDR3 sequence (DNA): TGTGCCAGCAGCTTGTTACAGAAAAACACTGAAGCTTTCTTT. It is translated as CASSLLQKNTEAFF.

This chain uses TRBV7-2 with TRBJ2-1; 13 bases agree with TRBD2. Germline lookup yields CDR1 SGHTA and CDR2 FQGNSA. This CDR3 is built from 17 residues. J gave up 9 bases and V 5 bases, and 13 bases lay outside the gene matches. The chain's CDR3 is CASSLTTGGTSGTEQFF. CDR3 in DNA: TGTGCCAGCAGCCTCACTACGGGCGGGACTAGCGGGACTGAGCAGTTCTTC.

The chain recombines TRBV7-9 with TRBJ1-1, with a possible D match to TRBD1 (5 bases). This CDR3 contains 15 residues. Trimming left V 3 bases short and J 4 bases short, with 15 bases between. Germline V gene sequence: CDR1 SEHNR, CDR2 FQNEAQ (reference sequence). DNA of the CDR3: TGTGCCAGCAGCTTGAGACCTCAGGGAGGCACTGAAGCTTTCTTT. As protein: CASSLRPQGGTEAFF.

The rearrangement uses TRBV19 and TRBJ1-1, with 8 positions matching TRBD1. V lost 3 bases and J lost 5; bases outside the gene matches: 8. Germline assignment: CDR1 LNHDA and CDR2 SQIVND (reference sequence). This CDR3 has 15 amino acids. The CDR3 reads CASSIQTGVTTEAFF. In nucleotides, the CDR3 is TGTGCCAGTAGTATCCAGACAGGGGTTACGACTGAAGCTTTCTTT.